The 5 T cell receptor beta chains listed next were all sequenced from one sample in a study of cytomegalovirus exposure and HLA in healthy donors. The study ran its PCR with 60 Vbeta and 13 Jbeta primers. Some clones are missing from TCRdb's copy, which holds only in-frame ones; the method was immunoSEQ multiplex PCR. The sample has over 110,000 clones; about four fifths are singletons. The sequencing input was PBMCs. The receptor set was obtained from a male donor in good health and CMV-seronegative.

The chain employs TRBV7-8 and TRBJ2-1; D is unclear. The CDR3 extends over 13 amino acids. V lost 2 bases to trimming and J lost 10 bases, with 12 bases between them. The germline V gene has CDR1 SGHVS and CDR2 FQNEAQ. The CDR3 bases are TGTGCCAGCAGCTTACTCCTCGCCCGGGAGCAGTTCTTC. This encodes CASSLLLAREQFF.

This clone turned up a few times. The CDR3 nucleotides read TGCGCCAGCAGCCAAGATTCCAGCGGGAGCCCCAATGAGCAGTTCTTC. It is translated as CASSQDSSGSPNEQFF. This chain uses TRBV4-1 with TRBJ2-1; 8 bases fit TRBD2. Germline CDR1 is MGHRA and CDR2 is YSYEKL. The CDR3 spans 16 residues. Losses at the gene ends were 0 bases for V and 6 bases for J; bases not matched to a gene: 7.

The genes are TRBV12-5 and TRBJ2-7; D perhaps matches TRBD2 (5 bases). Trimming pared 5 bases from V and 1 base from J, leaving 9 bases between. This CDR3 spans 13 amino acids. The V gene's germline CDR1 is LGHNT and CDR2 FRNRAP. CDR3 in DNA: TGTGCTAGTGGTCCCGGCGGGTCCTACGAGCAGTACTTC. Amino acids: CASGPGGSYEQYF.

The rearrangement uses TRBV25-1 and TRBJ1-1; 7 nucleotides match TRBD1. Trimming removed 4 bases from V and 3 bases from J; junction bases left unmatched: 5. The CDR3 has 14 residues. The germline CDR1 and CDR2 sequences are MGHDK and SYGVNS. The CDR3 spells CASSVRDRDTEAFF. In DNA form, the CDR3 reads TGTGCCAGCAGTGTCCGGGACAGAGACACTGAAGCTTTCTTT.

This clone was observed a handful of times. J is TRBJ2-5 and V is TRBV5-6; the match to TRBD1 covers 7 bases. The germline gives CDR1 SGHDT, CDR2 YYEEEE. CDR3 length equals 14 residues. V lost 2 bases and J lost 1; bases outside the gene matches: 2. The DNA for the CDR3 is TGTGCCAGCAGCTTACAGGGGCGCCAAGAGACCCAGTACTTC. Encoded protein: CASSLQGRQETQYF.